This T cell receptor (beta chain) was sequenced in a study of shared clonotypes between healthy human individuals (dated by TCRdb to about 2020). Regarding the research as a whole: The cohort included three men and a couple of women between 18 and 49 years of age. The study deeply sequenced blood TCR repertoires of about 5 healthy adults to estimate repertoire size and the extent of clonotype sharing between individuals. For each donor, three plates each were used for CD4 naive and CD4 memory, two plates were used for CD8 naive, and one plate was used for CD8 memory. Libraries were prepared and TCR repertoires were sequenced by different laboratories using diverse techniques, in order to increase sequencing depth and limit assay-specific biases. Leukapheresis yielded between about 0.94 and 8.9 billion PBMCs per donor. The research as a whole found: Pairwise subsampling led to the expectation that sequencing depth would affect the degree of clonotype sharing among donors. Sampling was limited to blood, and TCR repertoires in tissue likely differ from TCR repertoires in blood. Incomplete sequencing was indicated by rarefaction of sorted-subset datasets, despite the large sequencing depth. Compared with non-shared clonotypes, clonotypes shared by all four sorted-subset donors had higher generation probabilities. Naive subsets generally had larger estimated clonotype richness than memory subsets did. Across a few donors, roughly 5.1% of naive CD4, approximately 3.6% of naive CD8, 2% to 2.5% of memory CD4, and 0.4% to 0.45% of memory CD8 clonotypes were shared. Because the study included a small number of donors, the genetic and exposure-history diversity represented was limited.

Points on this clone: Its specific antigen is unknown. One base away there is no much larger clone; base qualities are not given.

The cysteine opens and the phenylalanine closes a CDR3 of 15 amino acids. The DNA shown is the 45-base CDR3, in frame from base 1. The V end loses 0 bases and the J end loses 1 base, and a stretch of 9 bases separates them. From the germline V gene (reference sequence), CDR1 is SGHNT and CDR2 is YYREEE. Healthy HIV-negative adults with no recently reported acute infections or vaccinations were included as donors. Only Caucasian adults living in Nashville, Tennessee, USA were represented among the donors. CD4+ T cells were enriched by magnetic negative selection, after which naive cells were positively selected on CD45RA and the negative fraction was taken as the memory subset. Blood was obtained by leukapheresis, after which PBMCs were separated by Ficoll-Histopaque density gradient centrifugation and cryopreserved in liquid nitrogen vapor phase. Analytical flow cytometry was used to check the purity and quantity of every magnetically sorted T cell population. Genomic DNA was isolated from every sorted fraction and measured by UV absorbance on a Nanodrop 2000c.

TCR CDR3 regions were amplified from genomic DNA by multiplex PCR using the deep immunoSEQ assay. For each cell subset, the extracted genomic DNA was distributed evenly across all wells of several immunoSEQ 96-well plates, and each plate served as one replicate. Each replicate PCR for sorted subsets received about 200 ng genomic DNA, equal to roughly 30,000 T cell genomes. Purified libraries were measured with a Qubit 3.0 fluorometer, size-checked on a Bioanalyzer 2100, and measured again with the KAPA Library Quantification kit. Every immunoSEQ 96-well plate was sequenced on a dedicated single-read 150-cycle Illumina NextSeq 550 flow cell. The authors' pipeline ran thus. Because the immunoSEQ output held only junctional sequences and lacked quality scores, the filtering could not match the filtering applied to full-length reads. Sequences were annotated with PyIR, a Python wrapper for IgBLAST v1.9, and V/J genes and CDR3 were assigned using IMGT germline references. Reads were filtered out if the reads had weak V/J assignments (E-value above 1e-6), no CDR3, stop codons, out-of-frame junctions, or ambiguous translated residues. V3J clonotypes were defined by identical inferred V gene, J gene, and CDR3 amino acid sequence. Percentage overlap between repertoires was computed as shared unique clonotypes divided by the size of the smaller repertoire. Three approaches were used to assess repertoire richness: RTK rarefaction, the Chao1 estimator, and Recon v2.1 estimates of unobserved clonotypes. Generation probabilities were computed with OLGA for all TCRbeta clonotypes obtained by the gDNA method from a few donors. Not all clones reach the TCRdb copy of this immuneACCESS table, which keeps in-frame sequences only. Checked studies attribute under half of the gap to unresolved V genes and leave the rest unexplained. The V and J calls and the clone size are those of that table, but D and trimming were determined from the DNA. The sample contains fewer than 400,000 clones, around two thirds of them found a single time. Of the sample, about 9.3% is held by the ten largest clones.

The TCR was taken from a young man in good health. The chain is made from TRBV5-4 and TRBJ2-3, with the D call perhaps TRBD1 or TRBD2, as 5 bases match in each case. Source material: memory CD4+ T cells sorted from blood. The cell subset or site label, as the study defines it: CD45RA-negative fraction. At the DNA level, the sequence is TGTGCCAGCAGCTTGGGAGGGACCGGCACAGATACGCAGTATTTT. Its product reads: CASSLGGTGTDTQYF. Full variable domain (CDR3 extended with the reference TRBV5-4 and TRBJ2-3 proteins): ETGVTQSPTHLIKTRGQQVTLRCSSQSGHNTVSWYQQALGQGPQFIFQYYREEENGRGNFPPRFSGLQFPNYSSELNVNALELDDSALYLCASSLGGTGTDTQYFGPGTRLTVL.